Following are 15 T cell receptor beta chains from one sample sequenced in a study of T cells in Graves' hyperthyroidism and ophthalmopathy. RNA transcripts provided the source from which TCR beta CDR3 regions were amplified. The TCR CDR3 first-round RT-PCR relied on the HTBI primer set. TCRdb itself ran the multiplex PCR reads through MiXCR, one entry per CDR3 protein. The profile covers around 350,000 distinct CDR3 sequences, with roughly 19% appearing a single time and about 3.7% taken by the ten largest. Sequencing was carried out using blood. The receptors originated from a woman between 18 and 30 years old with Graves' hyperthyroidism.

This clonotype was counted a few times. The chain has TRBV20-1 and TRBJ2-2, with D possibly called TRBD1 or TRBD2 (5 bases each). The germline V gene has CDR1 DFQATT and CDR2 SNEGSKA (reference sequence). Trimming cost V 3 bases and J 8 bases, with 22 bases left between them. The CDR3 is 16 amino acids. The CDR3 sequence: CSARAPGPPTGGELFF. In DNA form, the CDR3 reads TGCAGTGCTAGGGCCCCGGGACCTCCTACGGGGGGGGAGCTGTTTTTT.

CDR3 bases: TGCGCCAGCAGCCAAGACCAGCGAAGGGGGGAGACCCAGTACTTC. Translating gives CASSQDQRRGETQYF. The V call is TRBV4-1, the J call TRBJ2-5, with a tentative D call TRBD1 (6 bases). The germline V gene encodes CDR1 MGHRA and CDR2 YSYEKL. V was cut by 0 bases and J by 5 bases, with 13 bases left in between. The CDR3 extends over 15 amino acids.

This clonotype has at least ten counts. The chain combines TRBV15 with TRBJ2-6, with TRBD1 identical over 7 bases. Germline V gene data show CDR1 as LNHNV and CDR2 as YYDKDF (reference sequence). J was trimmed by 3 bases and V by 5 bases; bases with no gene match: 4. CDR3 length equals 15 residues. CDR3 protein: CATSPDRDGANVLTF. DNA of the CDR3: TGTGCCACCAGCCCCGACAGGGATGGGGCCAACGTCCTGACTTTC.

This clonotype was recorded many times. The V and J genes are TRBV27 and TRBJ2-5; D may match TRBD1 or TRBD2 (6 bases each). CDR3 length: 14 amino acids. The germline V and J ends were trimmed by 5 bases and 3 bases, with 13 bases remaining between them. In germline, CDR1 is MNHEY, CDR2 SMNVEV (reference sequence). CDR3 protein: CASSPRRDKETQYF. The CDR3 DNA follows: TGTGCCAGCAGTCCAAGGAGGGACAAAGAGACCCAGTACTTC.

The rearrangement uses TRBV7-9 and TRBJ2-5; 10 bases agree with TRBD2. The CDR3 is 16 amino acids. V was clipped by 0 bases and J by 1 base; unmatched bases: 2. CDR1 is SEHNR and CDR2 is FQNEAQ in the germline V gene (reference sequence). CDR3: CASSLARTSGQETQYF. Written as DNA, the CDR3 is TGTGCCAGCAGCTTAGCCCGGACTAGCGGCCAAGAGACCCAGTACTTC.

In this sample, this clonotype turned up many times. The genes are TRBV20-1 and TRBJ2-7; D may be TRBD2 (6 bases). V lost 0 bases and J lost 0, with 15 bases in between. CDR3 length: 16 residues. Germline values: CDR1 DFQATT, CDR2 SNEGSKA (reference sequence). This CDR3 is CSARDHAGRSSYEQYF. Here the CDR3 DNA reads TGCAGTGCTAGAGATCATGCGGGGCGAAGCTCCTACGAGCAGTACTTC.

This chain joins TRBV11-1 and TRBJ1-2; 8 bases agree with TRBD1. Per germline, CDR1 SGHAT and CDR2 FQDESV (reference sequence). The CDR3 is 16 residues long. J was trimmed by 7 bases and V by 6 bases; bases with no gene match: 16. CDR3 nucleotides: TGTGCCAGCAGAGTGATTCGGGACAGGCCCAGGGGTGGCTACACCTTC. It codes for CASRVIRDRPRGGYTF. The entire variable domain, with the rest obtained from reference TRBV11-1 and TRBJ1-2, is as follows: EAEVAQSPRYKITEKSQAVAFWCDPISGHATLYWYRQILGQGPELLVQFQDESVVDDSQLPKDRFSAERLKGVDSTLKIQPAELGDSAMYLCASRVIRDRPRGGYTFGSGTRLTVV.

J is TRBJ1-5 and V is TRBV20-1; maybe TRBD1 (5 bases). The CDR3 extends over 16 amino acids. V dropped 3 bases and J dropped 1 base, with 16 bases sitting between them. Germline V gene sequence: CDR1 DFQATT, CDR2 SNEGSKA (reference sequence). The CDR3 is CSARGGKWGSNQPQHF. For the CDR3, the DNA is TGCAGTGCTAGGGGGGGGAAATGGGGGAGCAATCAGCCCCAGCATTTT.

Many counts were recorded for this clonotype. The CDR3 is CASSLISGGPNYEQYF. The CDR3 nucleotides are TGTGCCAGCAGCTTAATTAGCGGGGGGCCCAACTACGAGCAGTACTTC. The rearrangement joins TRBV11-2 to TRBJ2-7; 10 bases fit TRBD2. After removal of 2 bases from V and 3 bases from J, the junction contained 7 bases not matched to a gene. Looked up from germline, CDR1 is SGHAT and CDR2 is FQNNGV. The CDR3 is 16 residues long.

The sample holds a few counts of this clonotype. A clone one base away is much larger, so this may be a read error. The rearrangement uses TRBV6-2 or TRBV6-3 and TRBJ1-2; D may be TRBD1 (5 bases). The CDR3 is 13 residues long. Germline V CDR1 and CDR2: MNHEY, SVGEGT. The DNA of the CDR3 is TGTGCCTGCAGGTTGGGGCAGTTCTATGGCTACACCTTC. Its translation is CACRLGQFYGYTF.

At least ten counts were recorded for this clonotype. The CDR3 nucleotides are TGTGCCAGCAGTGAATTGCTTGGGGCACTTTGGAACACTGAAGCTTTCTTT. Protein: CASSELLGALWNTEAFF. The chain uses TRBV2 and TRBJ1-1, with D perhaps matching TRBD1 (5 bases). The length of the CDR3 is 17 residues. Germline lookup yields CDR1 SNHLY and CDR2 FYNNEI. V was pared by 2 bases and J by 1 base, with 17 bases between.

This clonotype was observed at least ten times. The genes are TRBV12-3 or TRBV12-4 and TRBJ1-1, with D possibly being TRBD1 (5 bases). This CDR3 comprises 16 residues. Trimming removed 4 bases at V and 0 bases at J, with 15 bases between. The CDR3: CASSSPGGGMNTEAFF. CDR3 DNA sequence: TGTGCCAGCAGTTCTCCGGGGGGTGGGATGAACACTGAAGCTTTCTTT.

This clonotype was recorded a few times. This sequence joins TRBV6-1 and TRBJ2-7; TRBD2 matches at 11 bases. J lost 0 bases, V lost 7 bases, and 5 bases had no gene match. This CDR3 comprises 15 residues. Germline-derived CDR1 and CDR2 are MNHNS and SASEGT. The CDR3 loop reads CASTPLAGDSYEQYF. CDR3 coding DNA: TGTGCCAGCACCCCACTAGCGGGGGACTCCTACGAGCAGTACTTC.

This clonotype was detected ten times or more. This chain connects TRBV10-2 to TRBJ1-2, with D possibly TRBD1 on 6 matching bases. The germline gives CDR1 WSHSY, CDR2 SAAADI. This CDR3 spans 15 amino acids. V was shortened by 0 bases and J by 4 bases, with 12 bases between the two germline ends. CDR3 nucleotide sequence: TGCGCCAGCAGTGAGTCGACCAGGGGAATCTATGGCTACACCTTC. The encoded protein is CASSESTRGIYGYTF.

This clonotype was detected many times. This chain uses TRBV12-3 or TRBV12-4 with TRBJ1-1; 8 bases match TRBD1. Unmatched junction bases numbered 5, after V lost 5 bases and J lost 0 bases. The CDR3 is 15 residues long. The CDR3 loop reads CASSADRVVNTEAFF. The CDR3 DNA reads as TGTGCCAGCAGTGCGGACAGGGTGGTGAACACTGAAGCTTTCTTT.